One sample yielded the 26 T cell receptor beta chains listed below, sequenced in a study of blood T cell repertoires in COVID-19. The method was immunoSEQ multiplex PCR; TCRdb's version includes in-frame clones alone and lacks a portion of them. The sample lists about 11,000 clones, about two thirds occurring once. Specimen: peripheral blood. The receptors stem from a man in his fifties or sixties with COVID-19, enrolled during active disease.

This rearrangement joins TRBV4-3 to TRBJ2-5; tentatively, D is TRBD1 (5 bases). CDR1 is LGHNA, CDR2 YSLEER, per germline. The CDR3 is 17 amino acids. V was shortened by 0 bases and J by 7 bases, with 21 bases between the two germline ends. The CDR3 reads CASSQDLRPLGAVTQYF. The CDR3 bases are TGCGCCAGCAGCCAAGATCTGAGGCCCCTAGGGGCGGTGACCCAGTACTTC.

The chain has TRBV5-1 and TRBJ1-2, with a weak D call TRBD1 (6 bases). CDR3 length: 15 residues. V lost 0 bases and J 4 bases, leaving 13 bases between the germline ends. CDR1 is SGHRS and CDR2 is YFSETQ in the germline V gene. CDR3 sequence reads: CASSLDQGRFYGYTF. The CDR3 nucleotides read TGCGCCAGCAGCTTGGATCAGGGGCGCTTCTATGGCTACACCTTC.

CDR3: CASSQGARGHFAYEQYV. The CDR3 DNA is TGCGCCAGCAGTCAAGGGGCCAGGGGGCATTTCGCCTACGAGCAGTACGTC. V is TRBV23-1 and J is TRBJ2-7; 8 positions agree with TRBD1. TRBV23-1 is an ORF; its function is uncertain. The length of the CDR3 is 17 residues. Germline trimming cut 2 bases from V and 2 bases from J; bases unmatched to any gene: 11.

This chain connects TRBV13 to TRBJ2-5; no clear D gene. This CDR3 has 13 residues. V was trimmed by 4 bases and J by 2 bases, leaving 8 bases between them. CDR1 is PRHDT, CDR2 FYEKMQ, per germline (reference sequence). CDR3 coding DNA: TGTGCCAGCAGCTCCTTCAGGCAAGAGACCCAGTACTTC. Translating gives CASSSFRQETQYF.

The chain recombines TRBV2 with TRBJ2-7, with D uncertain. V lost 7 bases, J lost 2 bases, and 12 bases lay in between. Germline assignment: CDR1 SNHLY and CDR2 FYNNEI. The CDR3 runs to 13 residues. The CDR3 loop reads CASNEALTYEQYF. CDR3 nucleotides: TGTGCCAGCAACGAGGCTCTAACCTACGAGCAGTACTTC.

The rearrangement uses TRBV10-3 and TRBJ2-2, with TRBD2 as a possible D gene (6 bases). This CDR3 is built from 15 residues. The germline V gene has CDR1 ENHRY and CDR2 SYGVKD. Trimming shortened V by 6 bases and J by 4 bases, and 15 bases separated the two germline ends. The CDR3 nucleotides read TGTGCCATCAGAGCGGGCCCGGGGAGCACCGGGGAGCTGTTTTTT. This sequence encodes CAIRAGPGSTGELFF.

The table lists this clone with a count of one. The V and J genes are TRBV10-3 and TRBJ1-6; D call uncertain. Germline V gene sequence: CDR1 ENHRY, CDR2 SYGVKD. Trimming left V 0 bases short and J 3 bases short, with 9 bases between. The CDR3 has 16 amino acids. CDR3 sequence: CAISESAGVYNSPLHF. CDR3 nucleotide sequence: TGTGCCATCAGTGAGTCCGCCGGGGTCTATAATTCACCCCTCCACTTT.

This clone was seen only once. This chain joins TRBV6-6 and TRBJ1-5, with 11 positions matching TRBD1. The CDR3 is 14 residues long. The germline CDR1 and CDR2 sequences are MNHNY and SVGAGI (reference sequence). With 6 bases clipped from V and 5 bases from J, the junction kept 3 bases outside the gene matches. Here the CDR3 reads CASRAGQGDQPQHF. The DNA of the CDR3 is TGTGCCAGCAGGGCGGGACAGGGGGATCAGCCCCAGCATTTT.

This clone was found a few times. This chain links TRBV6-5 with TRBJ2-7, with D unclear. The germline V and J ends were trimmed by 5 bases and 8 bases, with 19 bases remaining between them. The germline V gene has CDR1 MNHEY and CDR2 SVGAGI. The CDR3 has 14 residues. The CDR3 is CASSTSLSVVKQYF. The CDR3 coding sequence is TGTGCCAGCAGTACCTCCCTCTCGGTGGTCAAGCAGTACTTC.

In this sample, this clone turned up once. The CDR3 DNA is TGCAGCGTGGGACAGGGGCTGGGAAAGCCCCAGCATTTT. Translation gives CSVGQGLGKPQHF. The chain employs TRBV29-1 and TRBJ1-5; TRBD1 matches 10 bases. Germline V gives CDR1 SQVTM, CDR2 ANQGSEA. The CDR3 sequence is 13 residues long. The J segment lost 8 bases and the V segment lost 6 bases, leaving 7 bases of the junction unmatched.

V gene TRBV7-9 combines with J gene TRBJ2-2, with D tentatively TRBD2 (6 bases). The V end lost 3 bases, the J end lost 2 bases, and 13 bases lay between the germline ends. The CDR3 has 16 residues. The V gene's germline CDR1 is SEHNR and CDR2 FQNEAQ (reference sequence). CDR3 in DNA: TGTGCCAGCAGCTTCCCGGAGGGCTTCAACACCGGGGAGCTGTTTTTT. Its translation: CASSFPEGFNTGELFF.

The chain recombines TRBV11-2 with TRBJ1-2, with D possibly matching TRBD1 (5 bases). Trimming cost V 4 bases and J 2 bases, with 11 bases left between them. Germline-derived CDR1 and CDR2 are SGHAT and FQNNGV. CDR3 size: 14 residues. For the CDR3, the DNA is TGTGCCAGCAGCTGGAGGGGACGGAACTATGGCTACACCTTC. Amino acids: CASSWRGRNYGYTF.

This clone was seen a handful of times. Written as DNA, the CDR3 is TGTGCCAGCAGCCGAGACAGGGCCTCTGGAAACACCATATATTTT. Translated, it gives CASSRDRASGNTIYF. This chain links TRBV6-5 with TRBJ1-3, with 7 nucleotides matching TRBD1. This CDR3 contains 15 residues. J was trimmed by 0 bases and V by 6 bases; bases with no gene match: 5. In germline, CDR1 is MNHEY, CDR2 SVGAGI.

The rearrangement links TRBV30 to TRBJ1-5; possibly TRBD1 for D (5 bases). Trimming removed 4 bases at V and 6 bases at J, with 19 bases between. This CDR3 is built from 15 residues. The germline gives CDR1 GTSNPN, CDR2 SVGIG (reference sequence). CDR3 sequence (DNA): TGTGCCTGGAAACTCTCGGGCAGCGGGGGTCAGCCCCAGCATTTT. Protein sequence: CAWKLSGSGGQPQHF.

By sample fraction, this clone is large. The chain joins TRBV7-2 to TRBJ2-5; 11 bases line up with TRBD2. Per germline, CDR1 SGHTA and CDR2 FQGNSA. The CDR3 is 18 residues long. The V segment lost 2 bases and the J segment 1 base; nucleotides outside the gene matches: 9. The CDR3 is CASSLRLAGGSIQETQYF. The CDR3 DNA reads TGTGCCAGCAGCTTACGGCTAGCGGGGGGTTCTATCCAAGAGACCCAGTACTTC.

The rearrangement uses TRBV2 and TRBJ1-2; 8 positions agree with TRBD1. CDR1 is SNHLY and CDR2 is FYNNEI in the germline V gene. Unmatched junction bases numbered 7, after V lost 4 bases and J lost 6 bases. The CDR3 length is 14 residues. The CDR3 loop is CASSATGQGNGYTF. CDR3 coding DNA: TGTGCCAGCAGTGCGACCGGACAGGGTAATGGCTACACCTTC.

The V gene is TRBV30, the J gene TRBJ1-6; D unclear. In germline, CDR1 is GTSNPN, CDR2 SVGIG (reference sequence). This CDR3 comprises 15 residues. The V gene lost 0 bases and the J gene lost 7 bases, with 13 bases spanning the gap. The CDR3 coding sequence is TGTGCCTGGAGTGTCTGGGTCGGCGGGAATTCACCCCTCCACTTT. It is translated as CAWSVWVGGNSPLHF.

The chain has TRBV27 and TRBJ2-2; a possible D gene is TRBD2 (7 bases). Germline CDR1 reads MNHEY; CDR2 reads SMNVEV (reference sequence). The V gene lost 1 base and the J gene lost 1 base, with 16 bases spanning the gap. This CDR3 spans 18 amino acids. The CDR3 nucleotides are TGTGCCAGCAGTTTATTTGTGGGGGGGGGCCGGAACACCGGGGAGCTGTTTTTT. Translation: CASSLFVGGGRNTGELFF.

The CDR3 loop is CSVGSDPRGADEQYF. The CDR3 DNA reads as TGCAGCGTTGGCTCGGATCCACGGGGGGCCGACGAGCAGTACTTC. J is TRBJ2-7 and V is TRBV29-1; a possible D gene is TRBD2 (7 bases). This CDR3 has 15 amino acids. CDR1 and CDR2 (germline): SQVTM, ANQGSEA. Trimming took 4 bases from V and 5 from J, leaving 21 bases between them.

The chain carries TRBV7-2 and TRBJ2-5, with D hard to call. Trimming removed 6 bases at V and 0 bases at J, with 8 bases between. The length of the CDR3 is 13 residues. CDR1 is SGHTA, CDR2 FQGNSA, per germline. The DNA of the CDR3 is TGTGCCAGCAGTTTTTATAACCAAGAGACCCAGTACTTC. This codes for CASSFYNQETQYF.

The rearrangement uses TRBV4-1 and TRBJ1-2; D is uncertain. The CDR3 contains 14 residues. CDR1 and CDR2 (germline): MGHRA, YSYEKL. Deletions cut 0 bases from V and 5 bases from J, with 10 bases between. The CDR3 loop is CASSQDTSQYGYTF. As DNA, the CDR3 is TGCGCCAGCAGCCAAGATACATCCCAGTATGGCTACACCTTC.

The gene calls are TRBV29-1 and TRBJ1-5; TRBD1 matches 9 bases. V shed 7 bases and J 2 bases; nucleotides not matched to a gene: 3. This CDR3 is 13 amino acids long. Germline assignment: CDR1 SQVTM and CDR2 ANQGSEA. The CDR3 here is CSAGQGGNQPQHF. CDR3 nucleotides: TGCAGCGCGGGACAGGGTGGCAATCAGCCCCAGCATTTT. The full variable domain, completed using reference TRBV29-1 and TRBJ1-5, is SAVISQKPSRDICQRGTSLTIQCQVDSQVTMMFWYRQQPGQSLTLIATANQGSEATYESGFVIDKFPISRPNLTFSTLTVSNMSPEDSSIYLCSAGQGGNQPQHFGDGTRLSIL.

The chain links TRBV5-1 to TRBJ2-2; TRBD1 matches at 9 bases. The CDR3 totals 14 residues. CDR1 and CDR2 from the germline V gene are SGHRS and YFSETQ. J was trimmed by 5 bases and V by 7 bases; bases with no gene match: 6. The DNA for the CDR3 is TGCGCCAGCTCTACAGGGGGCGAAACCGGGGAGCTGTTTTTT. It yields the protein CASSTGGETGELFF. Looking up the rest from reference TRBV5-1 and TRBJ2-2 gives the full variable domain: KAGVTQTPRYLIKTRGQQVTLSCSPISGHRSVSWYQQTPGQGLQFLFEYFSETQRNKGNFPGRFSGRQFSNSRSEMNVSTLELGDSALYLCASSTGGETGELFFGEGSRLTVL.

This sequence joins TRBV6-4 and TRBJ2-2; tentative D call: TRBD1 (6 bases). The CDR3 spans 14 residues. Germline V CDR1 and CDR2: MRHNA, SNTAGT. Between the trimmed V and J ends, which lost 6 bases and 1 base, there was a span of 9 bases. CDR3 sequence: CASSWDMNTGELFF. CDR3 bases: TGTGCCAGCAGCTGGGACATGAACACCGGGGAGCTGTTTTTT.

The J gene is TRBJ2-1, the V gene TRBV7-3; D possibly corresponds to TRBD1 (5 bases). The V and J ends lost 0 bases and 8 bases respectively, with 17 bases between them. The CDR3 extends over 16 amino acids. CDR1 is SGHTA, CDR2 FQGTGA, per germline. This CDR3 reads CASSLTRPGNGDEQFF. The CDR3 nucleotides are TGTGCCAGCAGCTTAACGAGACCAGGGAATGGGGATGAGCAGTTCTTC. Drawing the rest from reference TRBV7-3 and TRBJ2-1, the complete variable domain is GAGVSQTPSNKVTEKGKYVELRCDPISGHTALYWYRQSLGQGPEFLIYFQGTGAADDSGLPNDRFFAVRPEGSVSTLKIQRTERGDSAVYLCASSLTRPGNGDEQFFGPGTRLTVL.

CDR3 region: CASSWGAGGFYNQPQHF. CDR3 bases: TGTGCCAGCAGCTGGGGGGCGGGGGGATTCTACAATCAGCCCCAGCATTTT. The genes are TRBV5-6 and TRBJ1-5, with D perhaps matching TRBD1 (6 bases). V was pared by 3 bases and J by 3 bases, with 19 bases between. The length of the CDR3 is 17 residues. Germline lookup yields CDR1 SGHDT and CDR2 YYEEEE.